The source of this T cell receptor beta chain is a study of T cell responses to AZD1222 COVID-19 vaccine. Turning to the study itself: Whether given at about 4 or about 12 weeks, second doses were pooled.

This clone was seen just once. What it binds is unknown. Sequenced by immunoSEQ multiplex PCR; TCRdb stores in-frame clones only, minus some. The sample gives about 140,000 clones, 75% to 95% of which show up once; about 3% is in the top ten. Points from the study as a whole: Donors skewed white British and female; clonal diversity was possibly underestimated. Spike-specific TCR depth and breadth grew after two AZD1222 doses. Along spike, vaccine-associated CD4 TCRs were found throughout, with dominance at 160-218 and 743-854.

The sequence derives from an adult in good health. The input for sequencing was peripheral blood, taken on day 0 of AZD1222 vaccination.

CDR3: CASSLSWSSGNEQFF. The CDR3 DNA sequence: TGTGCCAGCAGCTTAAGTTGGTCTAGCGGGAATGAGCAGTTCTTC. The chain employs TRBV7-2 and TRBJ2-1, with 8 nucleotides matching TRBD2. Germline CDR1 and CDR2: SGHTA and FQGNSA. Losses at the gene ends were 2 bases for V and 7 bases for J; bases not matched to a gene: 7. The CDR3 covers 15 residues.